This T cell receptor beta chain was captured in a study of T cell clonotyping in hematopoietic cell transplantation. Overall study results and limits: Broader posttransplant TCR repertoire diversity was predicted by graft donor and pretransplant recipient Inverse Simpson Index values. At the given depth, recipient repertoires were over 95% de novo clonotypes. Pathologically expanded recipient clonotypes increased progressively from day 30 to day 180 as diversity fell. CD4 and CD8 repertoire contributions could not be separated without sorting.

CDR3 length equals 15 residues. Germline V gene data show CDR1 as WNHNN and CDR2 as SYGVQD (reference sequence). The trim removed 5 bases at V and 5 bases at J, leaving 8 bases unmatched. Sequencing was performed with immunoSEQ multiplex PCR; in TCRdb, only in-frame clones are kept and a portion is missing. The table has 4,500 to 5,000 clones, about nine tenths seen once. Concerning this clone itself: The antigen is not known.

J is TRBJ2-1 and V is TRBV10-1; 8 bases map to TRBD2. The sequenced sample was peripheral blood mononuclear cells. This receptor was taken from a middle-aged man in good health. Some clones in this sample may be carry-over from other donors' samples. CDR3 residues: CASSNTSGYNNEQFF. The CDR3 DNA sequence: TGCGCCAGCAGTAACACTAGCGGATATAACAATGAGCAGTTCTTC.